Listed here are 22 T cell receptor beta chains from one sample, sequenced in a study of T cell repertoires in cytomegalovirus infection. TCRdb fed the reads into MiXCR, producing one record per CDR3 protein. The table records tens of thousands of distinct CDR3 sequences, about 33% of them present only once. Their antigens remain unidentified. Sequencing input: PBMCs, sequenced either directly or after in vitro stimulation (not recorded which). The receptor set was obtained from a human donor in good health (CMV status not recorded). Some clones in this sample may be carry-over from other donors' samples.

This clonotype was counted many times. The rearrangement uses TRBV7-2 and TRBJ2-1, with unresolved D. Germline CDR1 reads SGHTA; CDR2 reads FQGNSA. V lost 5 bases, J lost 4 bases, and 18 bases lay in between. The CDR3 is made up of 16 amino acids. The CDR3 region has the DNA TGTGCCAGCAGCCTAGTACGTCTGCAGGTATACAATGAGCAGTTCTTC. Amino acid sequence: CASSLVRLQVYNEQFF.

The chain combines TRBV9 with TRBJ1-2; the match to TRBD1 covers 7 bases. The CDR3 contains 15 residues. After removal of 0 bases from V and 3 bases from J, the junction contained 5 bases not matched to a gene. The germline gives CDR1 SGDLS, CDR2 YYNGEE. In nucleotides, the CDR3 is TGTGCCAGCAGCGTAGAGACAGGGTGGGACTATGGCTACACCTTC. This encodes CASSVETGWDYGYTF.

This clonotype came up a few times. This chain uses TRBV7-2 with TRBJ2-1; D may be TRBD1 (6 bases). V dropped 8 bases and J dropped 1 base, with 18 bases sitting between them. The germline gives CDR1 SGHTA, CDR2 FQGNSA. The CDR3 runs to 16 residues. CDR3: CASGVTGRGSYNEQFF. The CDR3 region has the DNA TGTGCCAGCGGAGTGACCGGCAGGGGATCCTACAATGAGCAGTTCTTC.

This clonotype was picked up a small number of times. The gene calls are TRBV6-2 or TRBV6-3 and TRBJ2-3; TRBD2 matches 11 bases. Germline lookup yields CDR1 MNHEY and CDR2 SVGEGT. V lost 6 bases, J lost 2 bases, and 10 bases stayed unmatched. This CDR3 region has 17 residues. The CDR3 nucleotides read TGTGCCAGCAGACGTGACCCTAGCGGGAGGTTCACAGATACGCAGTATTTT. Translation: CASRRDPSGRFTDTQYF.

This chain uses TRBV2 with TRBJ2-2; TRBD1 matches at 9 bases. The CDR3 extends over 14 amino acids. Germline trimming cut 7 bases from V and 3 bases from J; bases unmatched to any gene: 3. The germline V gene has CDR1 SNHLY and CDR2 FYNNEI. The DNA of the CDR3 is TGTGCCAGCACCGGGGACAGGGACACCGGGGAGCTGTTTTTT. Its translation: CASTGDRDTGELFF.

The chain recombines TRBV11-2 with TRBJ1-5; the D is unclear. Germline V gene lookup returns CDR1 SGHAT and CDR2 FQNNGV. The CDR3 covers 14 residues. V lost 0 bases, J lost 2 bases, and 5 bases lay in between. The CDR3 nucleotides read TGTGCCAGCAGCTTAGACTTTGGCAATCAGCCCCAGCATTTT. It encodes CASSLDFGNQPQHF.

This clonotype has more than one count but fewer than ten. The chain is built from TRBV4-3 and TRBJ1-6, with D unclear. Germline CDR1 LGHNA, CDR2 YSLEER. This CDR3 comprises 14 residues. The V end was cut by 2 bases, the J end by 10 bases, with 12 bases between. The CDR3 nucleotides read TGCGCCAGCAGCCAAACTTACCAAGGCTCACCCCTCCACTTT. Residues: CASSQTYQGSPLHF.

The CDR3 loop is CASSLRRSGYNSPLHF. DNA of the CDR3: TGTGCCAGCAGCCTACGGAGGTCGGGCTATAATTCACCCCTCCACTTT. The chain recombines TRBV13 with TRBJ1-6; no clear D. V was clipped by 5 bases and J by 3 bases, with 14 bases between them. Germline lookup yields CDR1 PRHDT and CDR2 FYEKMQ (reference sequence). The CDR3 length is 16 residues. Looking up the rest from reference TRBV13 and TRBJ1-6 gives the full variable domain: AAGVIQSPRHLIKEKRETATLKCYPIPRHDTVYWYQQGPGQDPQFLISFYEKMQSDKGSIPDRFSAQQFSDYHSELNMSSLELGDSALYFCASSLRRSGYNSPLHFGNGTRLTVT.

The table lists this clonotype with many counts. The chain employs TRBV7-2 and TRBJ1-5; 9 positions agree with TRBD1. CDR3 length equals 14 residues. V was pared by 5 bases and J by 9 bases, with 8 bases of the junction left unmatched. The germline V gene has CDR1 SGHTA and CDR2 FQGNSA. As DNA, the CDR3 is TGTGCCAGCAGCACCACAGGGGGCGTGCGGCCCCAGCATTTT. It is translated as CASSTTGGVRPQHF.

The chain is built from TRBV7-8 and TRBJ2-1, with a weak D call TRBD1 (6 bases). The V gene lost 8 bases and the J gene lost 4 bases, with 12 bases spanning the gap. CDR1 is SGHVS, CDR2 FQNEAQ, per germline. The CDR3 covers 13 residues. CDR3 sequence (DNA): TGTGCCAGCGCCCCGGGACATTACAATGAGCAGTTCTTC. It yields the protein CASAPGHYNEQFF.

The chain employs TRBV19 and TRBJ1-2, with 10 bases aligning to TRBD1. The CDR3 consists of 12 residues. Germline V gives CDR1 LNHDA, CDR2 SQIVND (reference sequence). The junction had 3 bases not matched to a gene; V was cut back by 4 bases and J by 10 bases. DNA of the CDR3: TGTGCCAGTAGTAGACAGGGGGCGGACTACACCTTC. Translating gives CASSRQGADYTF.

At least ten counts were recorded for this clonotype. This chain uses TRBV7-2 with TRBJ2-6; D not certain. Germline V gene lookup returns CDR1 SGHTA and CDR2 FQGNSA. This CDR3 has 16 amino acids. The germline V and J ends were trimmed by 3 bases and 0 bases, with 9 bases remaining between them. The CDR3 sequence: CASSLTPPSGANVLTF. DNA of the CDR3: TGTGCCAGCAGCTTGACTCCGCCCTCTGGGGCCAACGTCCTGACTTTC.

This clonotype has only a few counts. The chain has TRBV6-1 and TRBJ1-5; 8 nucleotides align to TRBD1. The CDR3 runs 14 residues. CDR1 is MNHNS, CDR2 SASEGT, per germline. Trimming cost V 6 bases and J 2 bases; bases outside gene matches: 3. CDR3 nucleotide sequence: TGTGCCAGCAGCAGGGGGCGCGGCAATCAGCCCCAGCATTTT. Its translation is CASSRGRGNQPQHF.

This clonotype was counted between two and nine times. The chain uses TRBV12-3 or TRBV12-4 and TRBJ2-3; either TRBD1 or TRBD2 may fit D (5 bases each). With 3 bases removed from V and 4 bases from J, the gap between germline ends came to 14 bases. This CDR3 has 15 residues. The CDR3 DNA follows: TGTGCCAGCAGTTTTGGGACGGCTCCCTCAGATACGCAGTATTTT. Its translation: CASSFGTAPSDTQYF.

The V call is TRBV4-1, the J call TRBJ2-3; D gene uncertain. The CDR3 totals 17 residues. V was pared by 1 base and J by 1 base, with 15 bases between. The V gene's germline CDR1 is MGHRA and CDR2 YSYEKL. CDR3 in amino acids: CASSQVESWQGTDTQYF. CDR3 nucleotides: TGCGCCAGCAGCCAAGTCGAAAGTTGGCAAGGCACAGATACGCAGTATTTT.

This clonotype has at least ten counts. V is TRBV7-2 and J is TRBJ2-3, with 13 bases matching TRBD2. This CDR3 has 17 amino acids. Germline-derived CDR1 and CDR2 are SGHTA and FQGNSA. V lost 5 bases and J lost 8; bases outside the gene matches: 13. The CDR3 DNA is TGTGCCAGCAGCGGACCGGGACTAGCGGGACCTCGGGGTACGCAGTATTTT. It yields the protein CASSGPGLAGPRGTQYF.

The V call is TRBV4-2, the J call TRBJ2-2, with TRBD2 identical over 13 bases. This CDR3 has 17 amino acids. The germline V gene has CDR1 LGHNA and CDR2 YNFKEQ. Unmatched junction bases numbered 5, after V lost 4 bases and J lost 3 bases. CDR3 amino acids: CASSPTSGGAHTGELFF. The DNA for the CDR3 is TGTGCCAGCAGCCCTACTAGCGGGGGGGCCCACACCGGGGAGCTGTTTTTT.

The rearrangement joins TRBV6-2 or TRBV6-3 to TRBJ2-7; possibly TRBD2 for D (7 bases). Germline assignment: CDR1 MNHEY and CDR2 SVGEGT. V was trimmed by 7 bases and J by 6 bases, leaving 22 bases between them. The CDR3 is 15 residues long. The CDR3 reads CASKPLLGGGTEQYF. The CDR3 region has the DNA TGTGCCAGCAAACCCCTTCTGGGCGGGGGCACCGAGCAGTACTTC.

This clonotype was seen a few times. J is TRBJ2-7 and V is TRBV2, with D perhaps matching TRBD1 or TRBD2 (5 bases each). Germline CDR1 reads SNHLY; CDR2 reads FYNNEI. Trimming removed 0 bases from V and 3 bases from J, with 15 bases in between. CDR3 length: 16 amino acids. CDR3 coding DNA: TGTGCCAGCAGTGAAGCAACCTTGGGGACGCGCTACGAGCAGTACTTC. Translating gives CASSEATLGTRYEQYF. The full variable domain, rest sourced from reference TRBV2 and TRBJ2-7, is EPEVTQTPSHQVTQMGQEVILRCVPISNHLYFYWYRQILGQKVEFLVSFYNNEISEKSEIFDDQFSVERPDGSNFTLKIRSTKLEDSAMYFCASSEATLGTRYEQYFGPGTRLTVT.

The rearrangement links TRBV20-1 to TRBJ2-1; 9 nucleotides agree with TRBD2. After removal of 7 bases from V and 1 base from J, the junction contained 8 bases not matched to a gene. This CDR3 contains 15 residues. Germline V CDR1 and CDR2: DFQATT, SNEGSKA (reference sequence). CDR3 DNA sequence: TGCAGTGTAGGGTATAGCGGGGGTTCCTACAATGAGCAGTTCTTC. Residues: CSVGYSGGSYNEQFF.

Only a few counts were recorded for this clonotype. V usage is TRBV7-2 and J usage is TRBJ2-5; a possible D gene is TRBD1 (5 bases). The ends were cut back, 2 bases at V and 5 bases at J, with 9 bases in the middle. This CDR3 is 13 amino acids long. CDR1 and CDR2 from the germline V gene are SGHTA and FQGNSA. In DNA form, the CDR3 reads TGTGCCAGCAGCTTAAACAGGCGGGAGACCCAGTACTTC. Translated, it gives CASSLNRRETQYF.

The V gene is TRBV11-3, the J gene TRBJ2-3; D possibly corresponds to TRBD1 (7 bases). The germline gives CDR1 SGHNT, CDR2 YENEEA. Trimming took off 1 base at V and 7 bases at J, with 15 bases between the two ends. CDR3 length equals 15 residues. The CDR3 sequence is CASSLGGDRTNTQYF. Here the CDR3 DNA reads TGTGCCAGCAGCTTAGGGGGGGACAGAACAAATACGCAGTATTTT.